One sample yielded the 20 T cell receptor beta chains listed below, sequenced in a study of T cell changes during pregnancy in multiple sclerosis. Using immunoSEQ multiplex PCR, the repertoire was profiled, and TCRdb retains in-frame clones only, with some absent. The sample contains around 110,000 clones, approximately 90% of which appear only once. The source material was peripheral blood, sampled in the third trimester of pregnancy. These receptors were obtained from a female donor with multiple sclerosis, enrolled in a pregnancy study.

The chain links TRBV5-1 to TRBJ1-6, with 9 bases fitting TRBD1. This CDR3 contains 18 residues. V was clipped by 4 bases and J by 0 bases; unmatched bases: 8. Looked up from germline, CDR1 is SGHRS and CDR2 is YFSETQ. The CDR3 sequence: CASSPMDRGGSYNSPLHF. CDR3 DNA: TGCGCCAGCAGCCCCATGGACAGGGGCGGCTCCTATAATTCACCCCTCCACTTT.

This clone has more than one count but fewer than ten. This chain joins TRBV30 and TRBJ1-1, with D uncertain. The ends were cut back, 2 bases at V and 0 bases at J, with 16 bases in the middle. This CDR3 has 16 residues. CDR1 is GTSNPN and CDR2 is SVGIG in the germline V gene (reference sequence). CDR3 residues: CAWSNLAGLMNTEAFF. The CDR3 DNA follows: TGTGCCTGGAGTAATCTGGCAGGCCTTATGAACACTGAAGCTTTCTTT.

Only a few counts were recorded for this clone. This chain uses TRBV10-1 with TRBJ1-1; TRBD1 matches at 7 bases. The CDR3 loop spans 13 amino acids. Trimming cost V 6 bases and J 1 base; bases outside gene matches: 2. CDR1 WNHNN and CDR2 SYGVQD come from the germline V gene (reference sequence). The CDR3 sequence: CASRGQANTEAFF. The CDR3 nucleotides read TGCGCCAGCAGAGGACAGGCGAACACTGAAGCTTTCTTT.

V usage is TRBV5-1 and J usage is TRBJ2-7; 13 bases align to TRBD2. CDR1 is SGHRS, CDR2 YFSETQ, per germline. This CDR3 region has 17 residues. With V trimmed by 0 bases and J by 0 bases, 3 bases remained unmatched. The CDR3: CASSLGLAGGRSYEQYF. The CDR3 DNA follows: TGCGCCAGCAGCTTGGGACTAGCGGGGGGACGCTCCTACGAGCAGTACTTC.

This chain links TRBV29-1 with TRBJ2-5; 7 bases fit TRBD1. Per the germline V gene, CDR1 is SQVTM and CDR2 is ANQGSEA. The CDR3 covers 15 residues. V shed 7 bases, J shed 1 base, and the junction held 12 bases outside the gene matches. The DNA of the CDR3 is TGCAGCGCTGTGACAGGGATGGGGTTCCAAGAGACCCAGTACTTC. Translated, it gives CSAVTGMGFQETQYF.

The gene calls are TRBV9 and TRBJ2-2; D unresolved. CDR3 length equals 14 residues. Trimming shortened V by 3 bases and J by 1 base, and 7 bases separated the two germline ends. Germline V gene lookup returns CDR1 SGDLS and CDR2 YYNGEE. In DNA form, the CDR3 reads TGTGCCAGCAGCGCGAGGATGAACACCGGGGAGCTGTTTTTT. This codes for CASSARMNTGELFF.

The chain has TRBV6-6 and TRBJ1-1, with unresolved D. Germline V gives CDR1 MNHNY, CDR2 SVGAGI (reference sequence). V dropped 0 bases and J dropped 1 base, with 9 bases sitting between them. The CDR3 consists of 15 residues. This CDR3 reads CASSYSVLSNTEAFF. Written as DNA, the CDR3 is TGTGCCAGCAGTTACTCTGTACTGTCGAACACTGAAGCTTTCTTT.

The CDR3 spells CASSQFSYGYTF. For the CDR3, the DNA is TGTGCCAGCTCACAGTTTAGCTATGGCTACACCTTC. J is TRBJ1-2 and V is TRBV18; no clear D. V gave up 4 bases and J gave up 4 bases, with 7 bases separating them. Looked up from germline, CDR1 is KGHSH and CDR2 is LQKENI. The CDR3 is 12 amino acids.

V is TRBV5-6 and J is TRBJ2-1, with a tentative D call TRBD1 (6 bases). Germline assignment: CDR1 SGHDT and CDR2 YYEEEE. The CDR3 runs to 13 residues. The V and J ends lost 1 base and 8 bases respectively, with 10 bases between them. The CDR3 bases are TGTGCCAGCAGCTTGTGGGGGCTGGATGAGCAGTTCTTC. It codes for CASSLWGLDEQFF. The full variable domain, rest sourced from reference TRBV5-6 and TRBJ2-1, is DAGVTQSPTHLIKTRGQQVTLRCSPKSGHDTVSWYQQALGQGPQFIFQYYEEEERQRGNFPDRFSGHQFPNYSSELNVNALLLGDSALYLCASSLWGLDEQFFGPGTRLTVL.

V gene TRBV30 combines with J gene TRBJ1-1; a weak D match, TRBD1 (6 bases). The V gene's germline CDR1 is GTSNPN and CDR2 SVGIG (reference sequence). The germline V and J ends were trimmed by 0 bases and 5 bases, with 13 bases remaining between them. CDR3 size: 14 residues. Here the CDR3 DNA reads TGTGCCTGGAGTGTCGGGGGGCTAGGAACTGAAGCTTTCTTT. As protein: CAWSVGGLGTEAFF. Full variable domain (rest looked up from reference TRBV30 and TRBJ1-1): SQTIHQWPATLVQPVGSPLSLECTVEGTSNPNLYWYRQAAGRGLQLLFYSVGIGQISSEVPQNLSASRPQDRQFILSSKKLLLSDSGFYLCAWSVGGLGTEAFFGQGTRLTVV.

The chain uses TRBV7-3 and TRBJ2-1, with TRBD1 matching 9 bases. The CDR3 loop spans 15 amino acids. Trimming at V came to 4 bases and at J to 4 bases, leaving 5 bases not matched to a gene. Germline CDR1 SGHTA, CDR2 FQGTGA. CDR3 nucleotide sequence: TGTGCCAGCAGCTGGACAGGGGCAGGGTACAATGAGCAGTTCTTC. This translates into CASSWTGAGYNEQFF.

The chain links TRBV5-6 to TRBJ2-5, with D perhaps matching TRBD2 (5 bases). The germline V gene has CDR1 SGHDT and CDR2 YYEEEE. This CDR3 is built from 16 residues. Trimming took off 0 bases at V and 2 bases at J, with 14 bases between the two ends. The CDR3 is CASSLAVWRGQETQYF. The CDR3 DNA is TGTGCCAGCAGCTTGGCTGTCTGGAGAGGGCAAGAGACCCAGTACTTC.

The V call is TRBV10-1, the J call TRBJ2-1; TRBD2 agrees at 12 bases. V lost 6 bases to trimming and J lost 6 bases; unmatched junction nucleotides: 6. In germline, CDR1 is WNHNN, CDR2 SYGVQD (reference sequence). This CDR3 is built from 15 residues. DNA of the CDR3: TGCGCCAGCAGCCTCGGACTAGCGGGAACCAATGAGCAGTTCTTC. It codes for CASSLGLAGTNEQFF.

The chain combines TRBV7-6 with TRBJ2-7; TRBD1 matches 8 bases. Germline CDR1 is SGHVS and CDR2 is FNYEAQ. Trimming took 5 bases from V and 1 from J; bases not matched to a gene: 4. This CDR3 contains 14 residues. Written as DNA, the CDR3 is TGTGCCAGCAGCCTAAGGACAGGGTCCTACGAGCAGTACTTC. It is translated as CASSLRTGSYEQYF.

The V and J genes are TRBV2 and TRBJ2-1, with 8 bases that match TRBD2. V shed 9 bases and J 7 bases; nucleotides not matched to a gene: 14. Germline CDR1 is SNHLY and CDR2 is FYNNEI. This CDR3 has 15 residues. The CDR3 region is CASPGTRGGGNEQFF. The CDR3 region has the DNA TGTGCCAGTCCCGGGACTAGGGGGGGAGGGAATGAGCAGTTCTTC. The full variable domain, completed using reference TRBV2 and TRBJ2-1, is EPEVTQTPSHQVTQMGQEVILRCVPISNHLYFYWYRQILGQKVEFLVSFYNNEISEKSEIFDDQFSVERPDGSNFTLKIRSTKLEDSAMYFCASPGTRGGGNEQFFGPGTRLTVL.

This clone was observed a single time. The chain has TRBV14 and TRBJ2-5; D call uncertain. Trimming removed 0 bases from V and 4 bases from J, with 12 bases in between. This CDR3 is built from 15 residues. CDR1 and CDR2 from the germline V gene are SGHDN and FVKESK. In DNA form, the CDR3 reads TGTGCCAGCAGCCAAGACAGCGTGGTCGGAGAGACCCAGTACTTC. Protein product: CASSQDSVVGETQYF.

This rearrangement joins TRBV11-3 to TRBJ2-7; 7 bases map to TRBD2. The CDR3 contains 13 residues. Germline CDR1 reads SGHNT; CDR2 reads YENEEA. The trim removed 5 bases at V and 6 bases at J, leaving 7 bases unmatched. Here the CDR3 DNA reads TGTGCCAGCAGCGCGGGACTACAACGCGAGCAGTACTTC. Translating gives CASSAGLQREQYF.

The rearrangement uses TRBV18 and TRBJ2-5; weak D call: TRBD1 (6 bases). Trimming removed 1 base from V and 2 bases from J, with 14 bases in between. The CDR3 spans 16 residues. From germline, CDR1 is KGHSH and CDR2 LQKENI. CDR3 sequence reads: CASSPLKSGVQETQYF. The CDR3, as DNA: TGTGCCAGCTCACCACTTAAATCAGGGGTTCAAGAGACCCAGTACTTC.

CDR3 loop: CASSIGGGAQHF. The CDR3 DNA reads TGTGCCAGTAGTATAGGGGGAGGCGCCCAGCATTTT. The rearrangement joins TRBV19 to TRBJ1-5; D gene uncertain. The CDR3 is 12 amino acids. Trimming cost V 1 base and J 11 bases, with 9 bases left between them. CDR1 and CDR2 (germline): LNHDA, SQIVND (reference sequence).

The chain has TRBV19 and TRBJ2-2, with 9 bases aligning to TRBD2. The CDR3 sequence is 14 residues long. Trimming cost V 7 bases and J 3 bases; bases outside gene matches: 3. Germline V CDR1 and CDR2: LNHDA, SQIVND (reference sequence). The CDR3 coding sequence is TGTGCCAGTACTAGCGGGGTAGACACCGGGGAGCTGTTTTTT. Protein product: CASTSGVDTGELFF.